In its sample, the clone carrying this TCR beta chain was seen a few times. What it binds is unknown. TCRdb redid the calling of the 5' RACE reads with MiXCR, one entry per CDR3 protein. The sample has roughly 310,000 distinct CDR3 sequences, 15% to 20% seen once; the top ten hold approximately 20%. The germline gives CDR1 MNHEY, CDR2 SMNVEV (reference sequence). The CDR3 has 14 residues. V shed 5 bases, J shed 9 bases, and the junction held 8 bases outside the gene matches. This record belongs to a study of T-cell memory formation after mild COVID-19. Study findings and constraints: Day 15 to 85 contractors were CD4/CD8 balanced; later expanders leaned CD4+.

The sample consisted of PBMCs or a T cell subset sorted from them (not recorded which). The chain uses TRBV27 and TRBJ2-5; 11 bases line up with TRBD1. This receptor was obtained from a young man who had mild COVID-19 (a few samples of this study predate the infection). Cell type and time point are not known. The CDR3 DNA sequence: TGTGCCAGCAGTCCGGACAGGGGGCGAGGGTCCCAGTACTTC. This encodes CASSPDRGRGSQYF.